Shown below are 3 T cell receptor beta chains from a single sample sequenced in a study of T cells expressing NK-cell markers. Using the 5' RACE reads, TCRdb records one entry per CDR3 protein without DNA. The sample data list about 120,000 distinct CDR3 sequences. The sequencing sample was made of blood T cells: a sorted CD56 or NKG2C T cell subset, CD4+ or CD8+ T cells, or bulk PBMC T cells (not recorded which). The source of these receptors is a woman aged 18 to 75 in good health.

This chain uses TRBV28 with TRBJ2-1; there is no DNA to check the TCRdb D call of TRBD1. This CDR3 region has 12 residues. Germline V gives CDR1 MDHEN, CDR2 SYDVKM. This CDR3 is CASRRRGNEQFF.

CDR3: CASRTLRSSYNEQFF. J is TRBJ2-1 and V is TRBV5-8; TCRdb indicates TRBD1, and absent DNA this call remains unverified. CDR3 size: 15 residues. The germline gives CDR1 SGHTS, CDR2 YDEGEE. Combining the CDR3 with reference TRBV5-8 and TRBJ2-1 gives the whole variable domain EAGVTQSPTHLIKTRGQQATLRCSPISGHTSVYWYQQALGLGLQFLLWYDEGEERNRGNFPPRFSGRQFPNYSSELNVNALELEDSALYLCASRTLRSSYNEQFFGPGTRLTVL.

The chain links TRBV6-4 to TRBJ2-2; TCRdb designates TRBD1, a call that cannot be tested without DNA. This CDR3 has 14 amino acids. CDR1 and CDR2 (germline): MRHNA, SNTAGT. CDR3 residues: CASSYTGSTGELFF.